One sample yielded the 11 T cell receptor beta chains listed below, sequenced in a study of metastatic and nonmetastatic thyroid tumors. Among the patients, none had received any treatment before thyroid surgery. TCRdb reprocessed the PCR reads using MiXCR. The sample has approximately 32,000 clones, 18% seen once. What was sequenced was blood. These receptors were collected from a female donor with papillary thyroid cancer or a benign thyroid nodule (not recorded which). Some clones in this sample may be carry-over from other donors' samples.

Judged by abundance, this clone is medium-sized. The genes are TRBV6-6 and TRBJ1-3, with D unclear. The germline gives CDR1 MNHNY, CDR2 SVGAGI (reference sequence). V was shortened by 0 bases and J by 3 bases, with 12 bases between the two germline ends. The CDR3 consists of 16 residues. The CDR3 DNA reads TGTGCCAGCAGTTACTCAGGGAGGAGTGGTGGAAACACCATATATTTT. It specifies CASSYSGRSGGNTIYF.

This clone has only a few counts. The junction shows a germline mismatch at one end, possibly a read error. This chain joins TRBV6-1 and TRBJ1-6, with unresolved D. CDR3 size: 14 residues. CDR1 is MNHNS and CDR2 is SASEGT in the germline V gene. DNA for the CDR3: TGTGCCAGCAGTGAGCGGGATCCCTCCTCACCCCTCCACTTC. Its protein is CASSERDPSSPLHF.

This clone was detected ten times or more. This chain uses TRBV7-2 with TRBJ2-2; 7 bases align to TRBD2. The germline CDR1 and CDR2 sequences are SGHTA and FQGNSA. The trim removed 3 bases at V and 4 bases at J, leaving 11 bases unmatched. CDR3 length: 17 residues. CDR3 protein: CASSFAGLVVGTGELFF. The CDR3 region has the DNA TGTGCCAGCAGCTTCGCTGGACTAGTAGTAGGCACCGGGGAGCTGTTTTTT.

By proportion, this clone is large. CDR3 loop: CASSIWGEQYF. CDR3 DNA sequence: TGTGCCAGTAGTATCTGGGGCGAGCAGTACTTC. The chain couples TRBV19 to TRBJ2-7; D is uncertain. V shed 3 bases and J shed 6 bases, with 6 bases lying between them. The CDR3 contains 11 residues. The V gene's germline CDR1 is LNHDA and CDR2 SQIVND (reference sequence).

This clone came up many times. The sample contains more than one DNA sequence encoding this CDR3. The chain uses TRBV13 and TRBJ2-7; 7 bases align to TRBD2. This CDR3 has 17 residues. The V and J ends lost 3 bases and 7 bases, in that order; junction bases with no gene match: 18. Germline lookup yields CDR1 PRHDT and CDR2 FYEKMQ (reference sequence). The CDR3 DNA reads TGTGCCAGCAGCTTTAATGGGAAAAGCGGGAATCTCTATGAGCAGTACTTC. Translated, it gives CASSFNGKSGNLYEQYF. Full variable domain (missing parts from reference TRBV13 and TRBJ2-7): AAGVIQSPRHLIKEKRETATLKCYPIPRHDTVYWYQQGPGQDPQFLISFYEKMQSDKGSIPDRFSAQQFSDYHSELNMSSLELGDSALYFCASSFNGKSGNLYEQYFGPGTRLTVT.

This clone was found many times. The chain employs TRBV3-1 and TRBJ2-7; 11 bases agree with TRBD2. V trimming: 1 base; J trimming: 4 bases; junction bases outside the gene matches: 3. Germline V gives CDR1 LGHDT, CDR2 YNNKEL (reference sequence). This CDR3 has 15 amino acids. The CDR3 protein is CASSQGVAGGYEQYF. The CDR3 nucleotides read TGTGCCAGCAGCCAAGGGGTAGCGGGAGGGTACGAGCAGTACTTC.

There are many counts of this clone. The V call is TRBV3-1, the J call TRBJ2-3; 14 bases agree with TRBD2. V gave up 4 bases and J gave up 2 bases; unmatched junction bases: 2. This CDR3 contains 16 residues. Per the germline V gene, CDR1 is LGHDT and CDR2 is YNNKEL (reference sequence). The CDR3 is CASSPGLAGVTDTQYF. In DNA form, the CDR3 reads TGTGCCAGCAGCCCGGGACTAGCGGGGGTCACAGATACGCAGTATTTT.

A few counts support this clone. The CDR3, as DNA: TGTGCCAGCAGCTACCGGGACAAGAACTCTGGGGCCAACGTCCTGACTTTC. Translating it yields CASSYRDKNSGANVLTF. The chain uses TRBV28 and TRBJ2-6; D may be TRBD1 (6 bases). V was cut by 6 bases and J by 0 bases, with 15 bases left in between. CDR3 size: 17 residues. From germline, CDR1 is MDHEN and CDR2 SYDVKM. The full variable domain, in which reference TRBV28 and TRBJ2-6 provide the parts outside the CDR3, is DVKVTQSSRYLVKRTGEKVFLECVQDMDHENMFWYRQDPGLGLRLIYFSYDVKMKEKGDIPEGYSVSREKKERFSLILESASTNQTSMYLCASSYRDKNSGANVLTFGAGSRLTVL.

This clone is medium-sized. This chain links TRBV6-1 with TRBJ2-2; D remains unclear. V was trimmed by 5 bases and J by 2 bases, leaving 9 bases between them. Germline V CDR1 and CDR2: MNHNS, SASEGT. The CDR3 totals 14 residues. The CDR3 DNA is TGTGCCAGCAGTCAACAACTAAACACCGGGGAGCTGTTTTTT. This codes for CASSQQLNTGELFF.

Ten or more counts support this clone. V gene TRBV5-1 combines with J gene TRBJ2-3; TRBD1 is a possible D gene (6 bases). Germline CDR1 reads SGHRS; CDR2 reads YFSETQ. This CDR3 has 16 amino acids. V dropped 2 bases and J dropped 2 bases, with 15 bases sitting between them. The CDR3 reads CASSFVSGHYTDTQYF. In nucleotides, the CDR3 is TGCGCCAGCAGCTTTGTTTCGGGACATTACACAGATACGCAGTATTTT.

This clone came up many times. The V call is TRBV3-1, the J call TRBJ2-1, with 14 positions matching TRBD2. CDR1 LGHDT and CDR2 YNNKEL come from the germline V gene (reference sequence). The CDR3 sequence is 15 residues long. Trimming cost V 8 bases and J 6 bases; bases outside gene matches: 6. CDR3 residues: CASRVGLAGANEQFF. CDR3 DNA: TGTGCCAGCCGAGTGGGACTAGCGGGAGCCAATGAGCAGTTCTTC.